The rows below give T cell receptor beta chains drawn from one sample of a study of T cell responses to AZD1222 COVID-19 vaccine. TCRdb's copy holds only in-frame clones and misses some; the assay was immunoSEQ multiplex PCR. The sample shows roughly 100,000 clones, 88% of them seen only once. Sequences were derived from peripheral blood, sampled on day 0 of AZD1222 vaccination. These receptors all stem from an adult in good health. CDR3s include the opening cysteine and the closing phenylalanine or tryptophan. The D gene is left open where the match is weak. Clone size is stated in some rows and not others, as once, few, many or a class when expanded.

d_call: .; v_call: TRBV27; clone_size: .; j_call: TRBJ2-7; cdr3_nt: TGTGCCAGCAGCCGGGACAACTCCTACGAGCAGTACTTC; cdr3_aa: CASSRDNSYEQYF
d_call: TRBD2; v_call: TRBV6-2/TRBV6-3; clone_size: once; j_call: TRBJ2-5; cdr3_nt: TGTGCCAGCAGCCCGCATATTGGGACTAGCGGGGAAGGGGAGACCCAGTACTTC; cdr3_aa: CASSPHIGTSGEGETQYF
d_call: .; v_call: TRBV15; clone_size: .; j_call: TRBJ2-6; cdr3_nt: TGTGCCACCAGCAGCGGGACTGCTGGGGCCAACGTCCTGACTTTC; cdr3_aa: CATSSGTAGANVLTF
d_call: .; v_call: TRBV10-2; clone_size: .; j_call: TRBJ2-7; cdr3_nt: TGCGCCAGCAGTGAGTCCATGAACTACGAGCAGTACTTC; cdr3_aa: CASSESMNYEQYF
d_call: TRBD1; v_call: TRBV11-1; clone_size: .; j_call: TRBJ2-1; cdr3_nt: TGTGCCAGCAGCTCCGGAGATCCAGGGGGTAGGAATGAGCAGTTCTTC; cdr3_aa: CASSSGDPGGRNEQFF
d_call: .; v_call: TRBV9; clone_size: .; j_call: TRBJ2-1; cdr3_nt: TGTGCCAGCAGCGGCGGAGACAATGAGCAGTTCTTC; cdr3_aa: CASSGGDNEQFF
d_call: .; v_call: TRBV15; clone_size: .; j_call: TRBJ2-7; cdr3_nt: TGTGCCACCAGCAGGGTTTTGTCTTCCTACGAGCAGTACTTC; cdr3_aa: CATSRVLSSYEQYF
d_call: .; v_call: TRBV7-9; clone_size: .; j_call: TRBJ2-3; cdr3_nt: TGTGCCAGCAGCTTAGGAGGCTGGGGGTTATTTCGCACAGATACGCAGTATTTT; cdr3_aa: CASSLGGWGLFRTDTQYF
d_call: TRBD1; v_call: TRBV7-2; clone_size: .; j_call: TRBJ2-5; cdr3_nt: TGTGCCAGCAGCTTAGGGTCCGGAAGGGGGCGCGGAGAGACCCAGTACTTC; cdr3_aa: CASSLGSGRGRGETQYF
d_call: .; v_call: TRBV18; clone_size: .; j_call: TRBJ2-7; cdr3_nt: TGTGCCAGCTCACCACCGGACGGCGGCCGCACCTACGAGCAGTACTTC; cdr3_aa: CASSPPDGGRTYEQYF
d_call: .; v_call: TRBV10-1; clone_size: .; j_call: TRBJ2-4; cdr3_nt: TGCGCCAGCAGTGAGTTCACCCAGGGCGGCAAAAACATTCAGTACTTC; cdr3_aa: CASSEFTQGGKNIQYF
d_call: .; v_call: TRBV29-1; clone_size: .; j_call: TRBJ1-1; cdr3_nt: TGCAGCGTTGAGTTCTCTGAAGCTTTCTTT; cdr3_aa: CSVEFSEAFF
d_call: .; v_call: TRBV4-2; clone_size: .; j_call: TRBJ2-2; cdr3_nt: TGTGCCAGCAGCGAGAGCACCGGGGAGCTGTTTTTT; cdr3_aa: CASSESTGELFF
d_call: .; v_call: TRBV5-1; clone_size: .; j_call: TRBJ1-6; cdr3_nt: TGCGCCAGCAGCTTGGGGGTAGATAATTCACCCCTCCACTTT; cdr3_aa: CASSLGVDNSPLHF
d_call: .; v_call: TRBV5-4; clone_size: .; j_call: TRBJ1-3; cdr3_nt: TGTGCCAGCAGCTTGGGGACCTCTGGAAACACCATATATTTT; cdr3_aa: CASSLGTSGNTIYF
d_call: .; v_call: TRBV7-9; clone_size: .; j_call: TRBJ1-3; cdr3_nt: TGTGCCAGCAGCTTAGCGCTGGGCTCTGGAAACACCATATATTTT; cdr3_aa: CASSLALGSGNTIYF
d_call: .; v_call: TRBV11-3; clone_size: .; j_call: TRBJ2-3; cdr3_nt: TGTGCCAGCAGCCCAGGGGTGGGGGATACGCAGTATTTT; cdr3_aa: CASSPGVGDTQYF
d_call: .; v_call: TRBV3-1/TRBV3-2; clone_size: once; j_call: TRBJ1-2; cdr3_nt: TGTGCCAGCAGCCGGGCGCGTTATGGCTACACCTTC; cdr3_aa: CASSRARYGYTF
d_call: TRBD2; v_call: TRBV6-5; clone_size: .; j_call: TRBJ2-7; cdr3_nt: TGTGCCAGCAGTTACTCGGGACTAGCGGACTACGAGCAGTACTTC; cdr3_aa: CASSYSGLADYEQYF
d_call: .; v_call: TRBV4-1; clone_size: .; j_call: TRBJ1-1; cdr3_nt: TGCGCCAGCAGCCAAGATCAGGGAGTCACTGAAGCTTTCTTT; cdr3_aa: CASSQDQGVTEAFF
d_call: .; v_call: TRBV18; clone_size: .; j_call: TRBJ2-3; cdr3_nt: TGTGCCAGCTCACCAACGGTCACAGATACGCAGTATTTT; cdr3_aa: CASSPTVTDTQYF
d_call: TRBD1; v_call: TRBV19; clone_size: once; j_call: TRBJ2-7; cdr3_nt: TGTGCCAGTAGTATCGGGACAGCAACTTACTACGAGCAGTACTTC; cdr3_aa: CASSIGTATYYEQYF